The sequence of this TCR beta chain was determined in a study of identical twins. With V trimmed by 12 bases and J by 5 bases, 5 bases remained unmatched. CDR3 size: 12 residues. Germline V gives CDR1 KGHDR, CDR2 SFDVKD. Each cDNA held unique molecular identifiers, and template switching gave it a universal primer site. TCRdb reprocessed the 5' RACE reads via MiXCR and lists one record per CDR3 protein. The sample holds more than 600,000 distinct CDR3 sequences; roughly 20% are singletons and the top ten take around 13%. These same data were also listed under a study on T cells expressing NK-cell markers. That publication notes: The authors derived TCR beta repertoires from sorted CD3+CD56+NKG2C+, CD3+CD56+NKG2C- and CD3+CD56-NKG2C+ T cells. For several experiments, T cell sorting was restricted to the alpha-beta TCR population by means of an anti-gamma-delta TCR antibody. Of the CD8+ T cells in more than five donors, about 1.0-7.0% belonged to dominant NKG2C+ clonotypes.

The genes are TRBV24-1 and TRBJ2-2; 7 bases match TRBD1. This sequence originates from a woman aged 18-30 years in good health. The material sequenced was PBMCs. This chain's CDR3 is CASGQATGELFF. The DNA of the CDR3 is TGTGCCTCTGGACAGGCGACCGGGGAGCTGTTTTTT.